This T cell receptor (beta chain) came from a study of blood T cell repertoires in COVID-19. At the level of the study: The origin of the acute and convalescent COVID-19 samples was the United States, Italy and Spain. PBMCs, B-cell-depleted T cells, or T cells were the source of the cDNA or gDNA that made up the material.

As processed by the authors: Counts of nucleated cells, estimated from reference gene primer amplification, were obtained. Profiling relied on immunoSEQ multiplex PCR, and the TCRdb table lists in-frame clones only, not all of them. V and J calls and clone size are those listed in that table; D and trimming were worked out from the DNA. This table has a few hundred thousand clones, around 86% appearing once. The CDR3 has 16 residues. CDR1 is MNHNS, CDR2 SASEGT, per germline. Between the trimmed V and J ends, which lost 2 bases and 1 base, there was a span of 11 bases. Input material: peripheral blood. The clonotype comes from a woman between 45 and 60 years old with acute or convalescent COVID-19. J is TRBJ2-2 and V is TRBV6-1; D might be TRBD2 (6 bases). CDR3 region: CASSEWRVENTGELFF. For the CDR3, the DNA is TGTGCCAGCAGTGAATGGAGGGTAGAGAACACCGGGGAGCTGTTTTTT.